This T cell receptor (beta chain) stems from a study of cytomegalovirus exposure and HLA in healthy donors. General study points: Accurate prediction of most subjects' HLA-A and HLA-B alleles from TCR beta sequences was reported. Cytomegalovirus-associated TCR beta chains were listed, numbering roughly 150. About 90% or about 30% of the time was how often most TCR beta V segments were productive, according to an earlier analysis.

CDR3 length: 14 residues. The germline CDR1 and CDR2 sequences are MGHRA and YSYEKL. J gave up 6 bases and V 6 bases, and 8 bases lay outside the gene matches. Concerning this clone: Its matching antigen is unknown.

In the PCR, 60 Vbeta and 13 Jbeta primers were used. Sequencing used immunoSEQ multiplex PCR; TCRdb keeps in-frame clones, though not all of them. The data contain 150,000 to 200,000 clones, approximately 86% of them singletons. The clonotype comes from a woman younger than 35 in good health and CMV-seronegative. This sequence joins TRBV4-1 and TRBJ1-5; the match to TRBD1 covers 7 bases. The sequenced sample consisted of PBMCs. This chain's CDR3 is CASRRQGVGQPQHF. Here the CDR3 DNA reads TGCGCCAGCAGGCGACAGGGCGTAGGTCAGCCCCAGCATTTT.